This TCR beta chain was documented in a study of vaccination effects on CD4 cells after COVID-19 (dated by TCRdb to 2021 to 2024). Study-wide context: Two doses of either the BNT162b2 or the mRNA-1273 mRNA SARS-CoV-2 vaccine were administered to participants. The study compared SARS-CoV-2 spike-specific CD4+ TCR repertoires before and after mRNA vaccination in COVID-19 convalescent patients and infection-naive vaccine recipients. A total of over nine COVID-19 convalescent patients and a handful of SARS-CoV-2-naive healthy vaccine recipients were included in the full study. Cultures from other donors in the study were sequenced using the Oncomine TCR Beta short-read assay on an Illumina iSeq 100. Broad study findings and their caveats: Only a small number of convalescent patients were included, and no early post-infection timepoints were available, which limited the study. Clones induced by infection and clones induced by vaccination both contracted markedly at late timepoints after vaccination, which fits with T cell responses waning over time. In healthy vaccine recipients, vaccine-induced clones were almost all SARS-CoV-2 mono-reactive, with only 1 of 255 cross-reactive with common cold coronaviruses.

About this clone itself: The target of this receptor is not known. Base quality data are lacking; no much larger clone is found one base away.

In the germline V gene, CDR1 corresponds to MNHEY and CDR2 to SVGAGI. There are 14 amino acids in the CDR3, from cysteine to phenylalanine inclusive. Only the CDR3 DNA stays, 42 bases, in frame from base 1. Between the V and J ends, shortened by 0 bases and 5 bases respectively, the junction contains 11 bases. Libraries came from the immunoSEQ multiplex PCR assay. TCR beta CDR3 sequencing was performed on DNA from the cultured, isolated CD4+ T cells. In the paper's pipeline: The analysis removed non-productive TCR sequences, trimmed reads to the CDR3 region, and retained only CDR3s that were 7 or more amino acids long. Antigen-specific clonotypes were identified with the MANAFEST web app by comparing expansion in peptide wells against reference cultures. To be called positive, a clone needed expansion at FDR<0.05 compared with the reference and with all other wells, an odds ratio greater than 5, and a frequency greater than 0.1% in two replicate wells. A clonotype was called cross-reactive if it was significantly expanded both in SARS-CoV-2 spike wells and in at least one common cold coronavirus spike condition. Levenshtein distance calculated with the stringdist R package was used to assess CDR3 similarity, and unrooted trees were constructed with ape in R 3.6.1. TCRdb limited this immuneACCESS table to in-frame rearrangements with V and J called. A share of clones is missing; checked studies link under half to unresolved V genes, and the rest is unexplained. That table furnishes V, J and clone size, whereas the DNA furnished D and trimming. For this sample there are about 14,000 clones; approximately 82% appear just once. The ten most abundant clones make up about 25% of the sample.

The ViraFEST assay stimulated PBMC with viral peptide pools and then used TCR sequencing to identify antigen-specific CD4+ T cell clonotypes by expansion. After less than 13 days of culture, CD4+ T cells were isolated with the EasySep CD4+ T cell isolation kit. None of the healthy vaccine recipients had a prior SARS-CoV-2 infection, which was confirmed by nucleocapsid antibody tests that came back negative both before and after vaccination. About 1.8 million PBMC per well were cultured with 10 ug/ml peptides in IMDM containing around 4.6% human AB serum, roughly 9.5 IU/ml IL-2 and gentamicin. Half of the culture medium was replaced with fresh IL-2-containing medium on days 3 and 7. Unless noted otherwise, every peptide stimulation condition was grown in triplicate wells. Using Ficoll-Paque Plus gradient centrifugation, PBMC were separated from whole blood and then either used fresh or cryopreserved at -140C. Overlapping peptide pools spanned the spike proteins of SARS-CoV-2 and the common cold coronaviruses HCoV-NL63, HCoV-OC43 and HCoV-229E. Genomic DNA was extracted from cultured CD4+ T cells with the QIAamp micro DNA kit.

The receptor was derived from a human donor who received a COVID-19 vaccine. Sequencing was performed on CD4+ T cells from PBMCs cultured with HCoV-229E spike peptides, taken before COVID-19 vaccination. In the paper's terms, the cell subset or site label means: HCoV-229E spike overlapping peptide pool stimulation. Recombination joined TRBV6-5 with TRBJ2-7; the D gene is possibly TRBD1 or TRBD2, with 7 bases matching each. CDR3 reads: CASSYSTGRDEQYF. The sequence in DNA is TGTGCCAGCAGTTACTCGACAGGGAGGGACGAGCAGTACTTC.